Listed below are T cell receptor beta chains from one sample, sequenced in a study of a mutant IDH1 vaccine in newly diagnosed glioma. The table came from immunoSEQ multiplex PCR; TCRdb's copy has only in-frame clones and leaves some out. The data contain approximately 58,000 clones, less than 90% of them seen just once; the ten biggest clones take up 3.8%. Their recognized antigens are unknown. Specimen: PBMCs, collected from a glioma patient whose treatment included an IDH1 peptide vaccine. Receptors originate from a man younger than 40 with glioma. The CDR3 runs from the conserved cysteine through the conserved F or W. The order of the fields is J gene, D gene, clone size, CDR3 length, V gene, CDR3 DNA, CDR3 protein. D genes are given only for firm matches. The size entry is marked missing in some rows and otherwise reads once, few, many or a size class.

j_gene: TRBJ1-5; d_gene: TRBD1; abundance: .; len: 14; v_gene: TRBV6-6; CDR3nt: TGTGCCAGCAGTTTCTTGACAGGGGTTCAGCCCCAGCATTTT; CDR3aa: CASSFLTGVQPQHF
j_gene: TRBJ2-7; d_gene: .; abundance: once; len: 13; v_gene: TRBV7-9; CDR3nt: TGTGCCATCTCCCAAGGGGGGGAGGACGAGCAGTACTTC; CDR3aa: CAISQGGEDEQYF
j_gene: TRBJ1-5; d_gene: .; abundance: .; len: 13; v_gene: TRBV5-4; CDR3nt: TGTGCCAGCAGCCTTGGGCCCAATCAGCCCCAGCATTTT; CDR3aa: CASSLGPNQPQHF
j_gene: TRBJ1-1; d_gene: TRBD1; abundance: few; len: 15; v_gene: TRBV2; CDR3nt: TGTGCCAGCAGGGAACTGGCGACAGGGGACACTGAAGCTTTCTTT; CDR3aa: CASRELATGDTEAFF
j_gene: TRBJ1-1; d_gene: .; abundance: few; len: 16; v_gene: TRBV5-1; CDR3nt: TGCGCCAGCAGCTTGGGGGATTTAACAGCGAACACTGAAGCTTTCTTT; CDR3aa: CASSLGDLTANTEAFF
j_gene: TRBJ2-3; d_gene: .; abundance: once; len: 11; v_gene: TRBV6-6; CDR3nt: TGTGCCAGCAGCCCAACAGATACGCAGTATTTT; CDR3aa: CASSPTDTQYF
j_gene: TRBJ2-1; d_gene: TRBD2; abundance: .; len: 16; v_gene: TRBV4-2; CDR3nt: TGTGCCAGCAGCCAAAATAGCGGGAGCTCCTACAATGAGCAGTTCTTC; CDR3aa: CASSQNSGSSYNEQFF
j_gene: TRBJ1-2; d_gene: TRBD1; abundance: .; len: 16; v_gene: TRBV6-5; CDR3nt: TGTGCCAGCAGTTACTATACAGGGGGCGCAAACTATGGCTACACCTTC; CDR3aa: CASSYYTGGANYGYTF
j_gene: TRBJ2-7; d_gene: .; abundance: .; len: 11; v_gene: TRBV5-6; CDR3nt: TGTGCCAGCAGCGCGGCCTACGAGCAGTACTTC; CDR3aa: CASSAAYEQYF
j_gene: TRBJ2-5; d_gene: TRBD2; abundance: once; len: 16; v_gene: TRBV10-2; CDR3nt: TGCGCCAGCAGGGGACTAGCGGGGGCCTCTGAAGAGACCCAGTACTTC; CDR3aa: CASRGLAGASEETQYF
j_gene: TRBJ2-4; d_gene: .; abundance: .; len: 13; v_gene: TRBV2; CDR3nt: TGTGCCAGCAGTGGCGAGTTGCAGGACATTCAGTACTTC; CDR3aa: CASSGELQDIQYF
j_gene: TRBJ2-2; d_gene: .; abundance: .; len: 16; v_gene: TRBV4-2; CDR3nt: TGTGCCAGCAGCCAATTGGGGCAGGGGAACACCGGGGAGCTGTTTTTT; CDR3aa: CASSQLGQGNTGELFF
j_gene: TRBJ2-3; d_gene: .; abundance: .; len: 14; v_gene: TRBV12-2; CDR3nt: TGTGCAAGTCGCTTTAGCGGGGGGGCAGGTACGCAGTATTTT; CDR3aa: CASRFSGGAGTQYF
j_gene: TRBJ1-3; d_gene: TRBD1; abundance: .; len: 16; v_gene: TRBV5-1; CDR3nt: TGCGCCAGCAGCTTGGTTCAGGGGGTGACTGGAAACACCATATATTTT; CDR3aa: CASSLVQGVTGNTIYF
j_gene: TRBJ1-1; d_gene: TRBD1; abundance: few; len: 13; v_gene: TRBV5-1; CDR3nt: TGCGCCAGCAGCCCGGACAGGGCCACTGAAGCTTTCTTT; CDR3aa: CASSPDRATEAFF
j_gene: TRBJ1-6; d_gene: .; abundance: .; len: 16; v_gene: TRBV6-5; CDR3nt: TGTGCCAGCAGTTACTCTAGTGTGTTTGGTGATTCACCCCTCCACTTT; CDR3aa: CASSYSSVFGDSPLHF
j_gene: TRBJ1-2; d_gene: .; abundance: .; len: 12; v_gene: TRBV10-3; CDR3nt: TGTGCCATCAGTGATCCGGACTATGGCTACACCTTC; CDR3aa: CAISDPDYGYTF
j_gene: TRBJ1-3; d_gene: .; abundance: .; len: 19; v_gene: TRBV4-1; CDR3nt: TGCGCCAGCAGCCAAGGAAGGGCTAAGGGCCGGAGCTCTGGAAACACCATATATTTT; CDR3aa: CASSQGRAKGRSSGNTIYF
j_gene: TRBJ2-1; d_gene: .; abundance: .; len: 15; v_gene: TRBV5-1; CDR3nt: TGCGCCAGCAGCTTGGAAGGGATCTCCTACAATGAGCAGTTCTTC; CDR3aa: CASSLEGISYNEQFF
j_gene: TRBJ2-2; d_gene: TRBD1; abundance: .; len: 15; v_gene: TRBV6-4; CDR3nt: TGTGCCAGCAGTGCCTCCGGGACAGGGGAAAGGGAGCTGTTTTTT; CDR3aa: CASSASGTGERELFF
j_gene: TRBJ2-1; d_gene: TRBD2; abundance: .; len: 21; v_gene: TRBV4-1; CDR3nt: TGCGCCAGCAGCCAAGAACCGTCCGGGACTAGCGGGCCCAAACGGGGTGGTGAGCAGTTCTTC; CDR3aa: CASSQEPSGTSGPKRGGEQFF
j_gene: TRBJ1-3; d_gene: .; abundance: .; len: 14; v_gene: TRBV2; CDR3nt: TGTGCCAGCAGTGAATGGAGCTCTGGAAACACCATATATTTT; CDR3aa: CASSEWSSGNTIYF
j_gene: TRBJ2-2; d_gene: TRBD1; abundance: .; len: 13; v_gene: TRBV28; CDR3nt: TGTGCCGGACAGGCCTACAACACCGGGGAGCTGTTTTTT; CDR3aa: CAGQAYNTGELFF
j_gene: TRBJ1-5; d_gene: .; abundance: .; len: 15; v_gene: TRBV10-3; CDR3nt: TGTGCCATCAGTGAAGGGACATCGGGCAATCAGCCCCAGCATTTT; CDR3aa: CAISEGTSGNQPQHF
j_gene: TRBJ1-2; d_gene: TRBD1; abundance: few; len: 15; v_gene: TRBV7-8; CDR3nt: TGTGCCAGCAGCTTATCTGATGGGACAGGGTTTGGCTACACCTTC; CDR3aa: CASSLSDGTGFGYTF
j_gene: TRBJ1-2; d_gene: .; abundance: few; len: 13; v_gene: TRBV25-1; CDR3nt: TGTGCCAGCAGTATCATCAGTGACTATGGCTACACCTTC; CDR3aa: CASSIISDYGYTF
j_gene: TRBJ2-1; d_gene: .; abundance: .; len: 11; v_gene: TRBV27; CDR3nt: TGTGCCAGCAAACAAGCGGGTGAGCAGTTCTTC; CDR3aa: CASKQAGEQFF
j_gene: TRBJ1-2; d_gene: .; abundance: .; len: 13; v_gene: TRBV6-5; CDR3nt: TGTGCCAGCAGTTACGGGGGCAGCGGTGGCTACACCTTC; CDR3aa: CASSYGGSGGYTF
j_gene: TRBJ1-4; d_gene: .; abundance: .; len: 15; v_gene: TRBV6-5; CDR3nt: TGTGCCAGCAGGACCCCGGGGGGCACGAATGAAAAACTGTTTTTT; CDR3aa: CASRTPGGTNEKLFF